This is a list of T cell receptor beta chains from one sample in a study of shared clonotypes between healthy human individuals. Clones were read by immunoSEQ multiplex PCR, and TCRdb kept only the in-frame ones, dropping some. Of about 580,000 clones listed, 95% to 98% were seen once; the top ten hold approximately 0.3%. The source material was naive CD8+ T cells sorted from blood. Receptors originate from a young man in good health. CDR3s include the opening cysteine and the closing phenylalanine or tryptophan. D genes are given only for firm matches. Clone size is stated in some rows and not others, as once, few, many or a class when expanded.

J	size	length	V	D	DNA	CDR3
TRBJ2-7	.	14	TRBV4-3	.	TGCGCCAGCAGCCAAGGGGGCAGGGCGTACGAGCAGTACTTC	CASSQGGRAYEQYF
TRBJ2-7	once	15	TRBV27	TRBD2	TGTGCCAGCAGTTTACTCGGGGCGGGGGTACACGAGCAGTACTTC	CASSLLGAGVHEQYF
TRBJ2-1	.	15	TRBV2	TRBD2	TGTGCTCCGGGGACTAGCCCAGATGCGTTTTCCATGCAGTTCTTC	CAPGTSPDAFSMQFF
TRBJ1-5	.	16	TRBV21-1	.	TGTGCCAGCAGCAACCCGACAGTGGATGGGGATCAGCCCCAGCATTTT	CASSNPTVDGDQPQHF
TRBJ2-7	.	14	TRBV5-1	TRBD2	TGCGCCAGCAGCTTGGAGGGAGGGATCTACGAGCAGTACTTC	CASSLEGGIYEQYF
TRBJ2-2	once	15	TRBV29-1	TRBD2	TGCAGCGTTGAAGATGGCAGCGGGGCCCCCGGGGAGCTGTTTTTT	CSVEDGSGAPGELFF
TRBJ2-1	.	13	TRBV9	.	TGTGCCAGCAGCCAGGGGAATGTGGCTGAGCAGTTCTTC	CASSQGNVAEQFF
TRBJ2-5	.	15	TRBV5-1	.	TGCGCCAGCAGCTTGGAGTGGGCCACTGTCGAGACCCAGTACTTC	CASSLEWATVETQYF
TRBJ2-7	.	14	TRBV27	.	TGTGCCAGCAGATCAGGGACCCCCCCCTACGAGCAGTACTTC	CASRSGTPPYEQYF
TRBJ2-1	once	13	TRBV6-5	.	TGTGCCAGCACCGGCGGAGCAAGCTATGAGCAGTTCTTC	CASTGGASYEQFF
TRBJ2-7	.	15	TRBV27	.	TGTGCCAGCAGCCTGCGGGGCGCCAACTCCTACGAGCAGTACTTC	CASSLRGANSYEQYF
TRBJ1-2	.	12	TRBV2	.	TGTGCCAGCAGTGGGACAAGGAATGGCTACACCTTC	CASSGTRNGYTF
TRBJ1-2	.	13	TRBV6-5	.	TGTGCCAGCACCCAAGGGATTAACTATGGCTACACCTTC	CASTQGINYGYTF
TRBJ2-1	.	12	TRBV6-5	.	TGTGCCTCTAGGCAGGGGCACAATGAGCAGTTCTTC	CASRQGHNEQFF
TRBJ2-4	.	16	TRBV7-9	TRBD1	TGTGCCAGCAGCGTAGGGTACAGGGGGACCGAAAACATTCAGTACTTC	CASSVGYRGTENIQYF
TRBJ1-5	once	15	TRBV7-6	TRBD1	TGTGCCAGCAGCTTGGCAGGGGGCCCGGGGCAGCCCCAGCATTTT	CASSLAGGPGQPQHF
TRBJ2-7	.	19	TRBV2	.	TGTGCCAGCAGTTATGACAGGGAGGCTCCTATCCGCCAAATATACGAGCAGTACTTC	CASSYDREAPIRQIYEQYF
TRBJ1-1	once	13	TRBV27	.	TGTGCCAGCAGTAGATCCTGGAACACTGAAGCTTTCTTT	CASSRSWNTEAFF
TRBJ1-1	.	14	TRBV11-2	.	TGTGCCAGCAGCTTAGACTCGGGGGTCACTGAAGCTTTCTTT	CASSLDSGVTEAFF
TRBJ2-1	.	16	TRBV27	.	TGTGCCAGCAGTCCCCGAACAGGGCCTACCTACAATGAGCAGTTCTTC	CASSPRTGPTYNEQFF
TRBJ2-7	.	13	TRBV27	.	TGTGCCAGCAGTCCCTCAACATTTAACGAGCAGTACTTC	CASSPSTFNEQYF
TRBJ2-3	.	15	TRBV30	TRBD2	TGTGCCTGGAGTGTAGGGGCGGGAGTTTCAGATACGCAGTATTTT	CAWSVGAGVSDTQYF
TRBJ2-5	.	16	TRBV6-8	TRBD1	TGTGCCAGCAGTTACGTCTCCGGGACAGGGAAAGAGACCCAGTACTTC	CASSYVSGTGKETQYF
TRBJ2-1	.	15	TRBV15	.	TGTGCCACCAGCAGAGATCGAAGGGCCAGGGGTGAGCAGTTCTTC	CATSRDRRARGEQFF
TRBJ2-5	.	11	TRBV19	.	TGTGCCAGTAGGGTGCACCCCAGATGGTACTTC	CASRVHPRWYF
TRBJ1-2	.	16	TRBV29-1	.	TGCAGCGTTGAAGTGCCCGGGGGGGCTCATGAATATGGCTACACCTTC	CSVEVPGGAHEYGYTF
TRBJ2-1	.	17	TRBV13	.	TGTGCCAGCAGCTCAACAATCCGGGACTCAAAGACCAATGAGCAGTTCTTC	CASSSTIRDSKTNEQFF
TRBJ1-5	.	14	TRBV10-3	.	TGTGCCATCAGTAAACAAGAAGGGACCAAGCCCCAGCATTTT	CAISKQEGTKPQHF
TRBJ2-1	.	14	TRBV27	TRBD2	TGTGCCACTCGGACTAGCGGGAATCACAATGAGCAGTTCTTC	CATRTSGNHNEQFF
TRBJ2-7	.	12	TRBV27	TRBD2	TGTGCCACCCGGACTAGCTCCTACGAGCAGTACTTC	CATRTSSYEQYF
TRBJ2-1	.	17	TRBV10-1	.	TGCGCCAGCAGTGAGTTATCCGCCCTCGGGGAAGAGGATGAGCAGTTCTTC	CASSELSALGEEDEQFF
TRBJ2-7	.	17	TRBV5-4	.	TGTGCCAGCAGCTTGGAAGGACAGATAAGCTCTACCTACGAGCAGTACTTC	CASSLEGQISSTYEQYF
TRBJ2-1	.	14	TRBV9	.	TGTGCCAGCACGCTAGGGGGAGGGAACAATGAGCAGTTCTTC	CASTLGGGNNEQFF